A single sample gave rise to the 20 T cell receptor beta chains below, sequenced in a study of T cells in women clearing cervical HPV infection. Clones were sequenced by immunoSEQ multiplex PCR, and TCRdb holds only the in-frame ones, with some missing. Its clone listing holds fewer than 30,000 clones. The sequencing input was blood buffy coat. Source of these receptors: a woman between 18 and 69 years old with a cervical HPV16 infection that either progressed to CIN3+ or cleared (not recorded which).

Details on this clone: The read finishes 3 residues shy of the CDR3 end, and the germline J gene is used to complete it. V is TRBV19 and J is TRBJ2-7; tentative D call: TRBD1 (7 bases). The CDR3 runs to 13 residues. Deletions cut 4 bases from V and 3 bases from J, with 10 bases between. Germline CDR1 and CDR2: LNHDA and SQIVND (reference sequence). Partial CDR3 DNA: TGTGCCAGTAGTAACCAGGGGGGCTACGAG. As protein: CASSNQGGYE. The whole CDR3 sequence reads CASSNQGGYEQYF.

Points on this clone: The sequenced fragment ends 3 residues before the CDR3 boundary, so the rest is inferred from the germline J gene. V and J are TRBV15 and TRBJ2-5, with TRBD1 identical over 11 bases. V lost 5 bases, J lost 5 bases, and 7 bases stayed unmatched. In germline, CDR1 is LNHNV, CDR2 YYDKDF (reference sequence). CDR3 length: 15 residues. The covered CDR3 bases are TGTGCCACCAGCCTCAGGACAGGGGGCGCCGAGACC. Encoded protein: CATSLRTGGAET. The whole CDR3 sequence reads CATSLRTGGAETQYF.

Details on this clone: Sequencing ends 3 residues short of the CDR3 end; the germline J gene provides the rest. J is TRBJ1-2 and V is TRBV19; possibly TRBD1 for D (5 bases). Germline assignment: CDR1 LNHDA and CDR2 SQIVND (reference sequence). The CDR3 is 16 residues long. The part of the CDR3 DNA that was read is TGTGCCAGTATTCCCACTAGCGGGGGGTTTACAGATACC. It codes for CASIPTSGGFTDT. The complete CDR3 protein is CASIPTSGGFTDTYTF.

With regard to this clone: The read stops 3 residues short of the end of the CDR3; the missing end is completed from the germline J gene. The chain links TRBV5-1 to TRBJ1-1, with TRBD1 as a possible D gene (5 bases). The germline gives CDR1 SGHRS, CDR2 YFSETQ. The V end was cut by 3 bases, the J end by 1 base, with 13 bases between. The CDR3 is 15 amino acids. CDR3 amino acids: CASSSSLTGNTEAFF. The CDR3 bases that were read are TGCGCCAGCAGCTCATCTTTAACAGGGAACACTGAA.

Remarks on this clone: The missing CDR3 end, 3 residues past where the read stops, is filled in from the germline J gene. The chain couples TRBV18 to TRBJ2-3, with 8 bases identical to TRBD2. CDR3 length equals 13 residues. Per the germline V gene, CDR1 is KGHSH and CDR2 is LQKENI. CDR3 sequence reads: CASATGGGETQYF. The sequenced part of the CDR3 DNA is TGTGCCAGCGCGACCGGGGGGGGAGAGACG.

Notes on this clone: The read halts 3 residues ahead of the CDR3 end, with the missing end drawn from the germline J gene. The chain links TRBV5-1 to TRBJ1-1, with D hard to call. The germline V gene has CDR1 SGHRS and CDR2 YFSETQ. The CDR3 length is 12 residues. The CDR3 sequence is CASSLGGREAFF. CDR3 DNA (partial): TGCGCCAGCAGCTTGGGAGGCAGGGAA.

The sequenced CDR3 bases are TGTGCCAGTAGTAAACACCGACAGGGGAGCAATCAGCCG. Translating it yields CASSKHRQGSNQP. The CDR3, in full, reads CASSKHRQGSNQPQYF. The gene calls are TRBV19 and TRBJ2-3; 8 bases fit TRBD1. The CDR3 end falls 3 residues outside the read, so it is completed with the germline J gene. The CDR3 contains 16 residues. Germline V gives CDR1 LNHDA, CDR2 SQIVND (reference sequence).

In the case of this clone: The missing CDR3 end, 3 residues past where the read stops, is filled in from the germline J gene. The chain links TRBV7-9 to TRBJ1-2; 8 positions agree with TRBD1. This CDR3 region has 12 residues. Germline V gene data show CDR1 as SEHNR and CDR2 as FQNEAQ (reference sequence). CDR3 sequence: CASSPTGVDYTF. Partial CDR3 DNA: TGTGCCAGCAGCCCGACAGGGGTCGAC.

A remark on this clone: Read data end 3 residues before the CDR3 end; the end is taken from the germline J gene. The rearrangement joins TRBV7-2 to TRBJ2-1; TRBD1 aligns across 8 bases. The length of the CDR3 is 15 residues. The germline V gene encodes CDR1 SGHTA and CDR2 FQGNSA. Losses at the gene ends were 2 bases for V and 7 bases for J; bases not matched to a gene: 7. The part of the CDR3 DNA that was read is TGTGCCAGCAGCTTATACGGGCAGGGGGCGAATGAG. It specifies CASSLYGQGANE. The entire CDR3 reads CASSLYGQGANEQFF.

The CDR3 loop is CASSSISSSYEQYF. The covered CDR3 bases are TGTGCCAGCAGCTCCATATCCAGCTCCTACGAG. This chain uses TRBV7-9 with TRBJ2-7; unclear D gene. The read ends 3 residues shy of where the CDR3 ends; the end is completed using the germline J gene. V dropped 4 bases and J dropped 0 bases, with 10 bases sitting between them. Germline V CDR1 and CDR2: SEHNR, FQNEAQ (reference sequence). This CDR3 has 14 amino acids.

Concerning this clone itself: Read coverage stops 3 residues before the CDR3 terminus; the germline J gene supplies the remainder. The chain has TRBV12-3 or TRBV12-4 and TRBJ1-3, with D possibly matching TRBD1 (5 bases). The CDR3 totals 14 residues. Trimming pared 6 bases from V and 1 base from J, leaving 10 bases between. Incomplete CDR3 DNA: TGTGCCAGCAGCCGAGGGGTTTCTGGAAACACC. Translation: CASSRGVSGNT. The entire CDR3 is CASSRGVSGNTIYF.

Note on this clone: Coverage ceases 3 residues before the CDR3 finishes, and the germline J gene fills in the end. J is TRBJ2-3 and V is TRBV2; 7 positions agree with TRBD2. The CDR3 spans 17 residues. Germline CDR1 and CDR2: SNHLY and FYNNEI. The junction had 12 bases not matched to a gene; V was cut back by 6 bases and J by 0 bases. The sequenced part of the CDR3 DNA is TGTGCCAGCAGCGCACCACCCGGACTAGGGAGCACAGATACG. Translated, it gives CASSAPPGLGSTDT. The CDR3 reads in full as CASSAPPGLGSTDTQYF.

Details on this clone: Coverage ceases 3 residues before the CDR3 finishes, and the germline J gene fills in the end. The V gene is TRBV6-2 or TRBV6-3, the J gene TRBJ1-2; D unresolved. There are 14 residues in the CDR3. Per the germline V gene, CDR1 is MNHEY and CDR2 is SVGEGT. This CDR3 reads CASNPLAEAYDYTF. Partial CDR3 DNA: TGTGCCAGCAACCCGCTAGCGGAAGCCTACGAC.

As regards this clone: The read ends 3 residues before the CDR3 terminus; that terminus is restored from the germline J gene. The genes are TRBV11-2 and TRBJ2-1; 7 bases are shared with TRBD2. Germline CDR1 reads SGHAT; CDR2 reads FQNNGV. Germline trimming cut 1 base from V and 9 bases from J; bases unmatched to any gene: 9. The CDR3 has 15 residues. Incomplete CDR3 DNA: TGTGCCAGCAGCTTAGGGGCCCGGGGGGAGGTTGAG. Protein: CASSLGARGEVE. The full CDR3 protein reads CASSLGARGEVEQFF.

A remark on this clone: From the germline J gene comes the end of the CDR3, since the read stops 3 residues before it. V gene TRBV2 combines with J gene TRBJ2-7; perhaps TRBD1 as D (6 bases). Germline CDR1 SNHLY, CDR2 FYNNEI. Trimming left V 0 bases short and J 3 bases short, with 12 bases between. The CDR3 spans 15 residues. CDR3: CASSEAWDTNYEQYF. The CDR3 DNA, read in part, is TGTGCCAGCAGTGAAGCTTGGGACACTAACTACGAG.

Concerning this clone: The sequence runs out 3 residues before the end of the CDR3; the remainder is reconstructed from the germline J gene. This sequence joins TRBV7-9 and TRBJ2-7, with 7 bases matching TRBD1. V dropped 9 bases and J dropped 3; count of bases not matched to a gene: 11. Germline loops: CDR1 SEHNR, CDR2 FQNEAQ (reference sequence). This CDR3 is built from 14 residues. The sequenced CDR3 bases are TGTGCCAGAGGGGCTACAGGGGTCCTCTACGAG. Protein product: CARGATGVLYE. The CDR3 reads in full as CARGATGVLYEQYF.

Concerning this clone itself: The read ends 3 residues before the CDR3 terminus; that terminus is restored from the germline J gene. The rearrangement joins TRBV5-1 to TRBJ1-1; 11 bases map to TRBD1. The CDR3 loop spans 14 amino acids. The V segment lost 3 bases and the J segment 6 bases; nucleotides outside the gene matches: 4. The germline V gene encodes CDR1 SGHRS and CDR2 YFSETQ. The CDR3 DNA, read in part, is TGCGCCAGCAGCTCGCGGACAGGGGGCGCTGAA. This codes for CASSSRTGGAE. The whole CDR3 protein is CASSSRTGGAEAFF.

A word on this clone: The sequence runs out 3 residues before the end of the CDR3; the remainder is reconstructed from the germline J gene. This chain connects TRBV9 to TRBJ1-4; 11 nucleotides line up with TRBD1. The trim removed 4 bases at V and 8 bases at J, leaving 7 bases unmatched. From germline, CDR1 is SGDLS and CDR2 YYNGEE. The CDR3 is made up of 15 amino acids. The part of the CDR3 DNA that was read is TGTGCCAGCAGCTCCCGAGGGACAGGGGGAGAAAAA. Its translation: CASSSRGTGGEK. The full CDR3 sequence reads CASSSRGTGGEKLFF.

CDR3 loop: CASRGFRGSRGYTF. Incomplete CDR3 DNA: TGTGCCAGCAGAGGATTCAGGGGGTCGCGAGGC. This chain uses TRBV2 with TRBJ1-2, with 7 bases matching TRBD1. Sequencing ends 3 residues short of the CDR3 end; the germline J gene provides the rest. The CDR3 contains 14 residues. Germline CDR1 SNHLY, CDR2 FYNNEI.

With respect to this clone: With the read ending 3 residues before the CDR3 end, the germline J gene is used to fill in that end. The chain carries TRBV11-2 and TRBJ2-3, with D hard to call. Germline CDR1 SGHAT, CDR2 FQNNGV. This CDR3 region has 12 residues. CDR3 DNA (partial): TGTGCCAGCAGCTTATTGCAGGAGACG. Amino acids: CASSLLQET. The CDR3 reads in full as CASSLLQETQYF.